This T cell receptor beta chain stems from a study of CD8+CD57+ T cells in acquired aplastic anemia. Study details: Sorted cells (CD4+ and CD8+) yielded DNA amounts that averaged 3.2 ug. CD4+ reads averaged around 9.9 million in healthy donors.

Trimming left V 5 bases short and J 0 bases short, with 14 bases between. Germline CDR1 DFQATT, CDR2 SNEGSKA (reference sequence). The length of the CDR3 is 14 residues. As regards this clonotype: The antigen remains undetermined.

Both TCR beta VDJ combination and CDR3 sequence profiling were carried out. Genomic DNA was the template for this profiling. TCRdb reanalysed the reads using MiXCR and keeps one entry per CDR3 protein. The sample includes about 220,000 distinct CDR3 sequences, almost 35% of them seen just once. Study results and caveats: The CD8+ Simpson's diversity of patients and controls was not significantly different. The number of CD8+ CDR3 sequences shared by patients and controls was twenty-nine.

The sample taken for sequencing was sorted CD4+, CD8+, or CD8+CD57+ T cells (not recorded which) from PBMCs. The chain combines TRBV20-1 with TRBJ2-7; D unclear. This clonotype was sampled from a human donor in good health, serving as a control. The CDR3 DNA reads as TGCAGTGCTCCACCCAGCCCATACTCCTACGAGCAGTACTTC. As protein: CSAPPSPYSYEQYF.